These 26 T cell receptor beta chains share one sample of origin, sequenced in a study of cytomegalovirus exposure and HLA in healthy donors. Vbeta (60) and Jbeta (13) primers were used in the PCR. Measured with immunoSEQ multiplex PCR; TCRdb has only the in-frame clones, and not every one. The sample holds 92,000 or so clones, 65% seen once. The sample taken for sequencing was PBMCs. All receptors come from a woman aged 45-60 years in good health and CMV-seropositive.

The rearrangement uses TRBV28 and TRBJ2-7, with 7 bases lining up with TRBD2. The CDR3 runs 14 residues. Germline V gene lookup returns CDR1 MDHEN and CDR2 SYDVKM. The J segment lost 3 bases and the V segment lost 3 bases, leaving 5 bases of the junction unmatched. The CDR3 DNA reads TGTGCCAGCAGTTTCATAGCGGGCCGCTACGAGCAGTACTTC. Translation: CASSFIAGRYEQYF.

The chain has TRBV7-7 and TRBJ2-1; 8 bases align to TRBD2. The CDR3 has 13 amino acids. Losses at the gene ends were 5 bases for V and 7 bases for J; bases not matched to a gene: 4. CDR1 and CDR2 from the germline V gene are SSHAT and FNYEAQ (reference sequence). CDR3 nucleotide sequence: TGTGCCAGCAGCACTAGCGGAGGGAATGAGCAGTTCTTC. It yields the protein CASSTSGGNEQFF.

V is TRBV6-6 and J is TRBJ1-2, with unresolved D. Germline V gene data show CDR1 as MNHNY and CDR2 as SVGAGI (reference sequence). The CDR3 is 14 amino acids. V gave up 5 bases and J gave up 6 bases, with 16 bases separating them. The CDR3 coding sequence is TGTGCCAGCAGTCCTCAGCCGACCGGGGATGGCTACACCTTC. This gives the protein CASSPQPTGDGYTF.

This clone has a handful of counts. The chain is built from TRBV30 and TRBJ2-1; D is ambiguous. From germline, CDR1 is GTSNPN and CDR2 SVGIG (reference sequence). Trimming took off 0 bases at V and 3 bases at J, with 9 bases between the two ends. CDR3 size: 14 residues. For the CDR3, the DNA is TGTGCCTGGAGTGTAGCAGGCCACTACAATGAGCAGTTCTTC. Protein: CAWSVAGHYNEQFF.

This clone was recorded once. The chain recombines TRBV5-8 with TRBJ1-2; 9 bases match TRBD1. The V segment lost 2 bases and the J segment 5 bases; nucleotides outside the gene matches: 10. The CDR3 length is 16 residues. Germline lookup yields CDR1 SGHTS and CDR2 YDEGEE. In nucleotides, the CDR3 is TGTGCCAGCAGCTTACAGGGGGCGCAGGTCATATATGGCTACACCTTC. Amino acids: CASSLQGAQVIYGYTF.

This chain uses TRBV20-1 with TRBJ1-1, with unresolved D. This CDR3 region has 11 residues. V dropped 7 bases and J dropped 8 bases, with 14 bases sitting between them. Per germline, CDR1 DFQATT and CDR2 SNEGSKA (reference sequence). The CDR3, as DNA: TGCAGTGTCCTGGAGGGCCCAGAAGCTTTCTTT. It specifies CSVLEGPEAFF.

The rearrangement joins TRBV11-2 to TRBJ1-2; 8 bases match TRBD1. V trimming: 10 bases; J trimming: 6 bases; junction bases outside the gene matches: 13. CDR1 and CDR2 from the germline V gene are SGHAT and FQNNGV. The CDR3 consists of 14 residues. DNA of the CDR3: TGTGCCACGGGGAAGGTCAGGGGGCATGATGGCTACACCTTC. This sequence encodes CATGKVRGHDGYTF.

This chain connects TRBV29-1 to TRBJ1-2, with D maybe TRBD1 (6 bases). The CDR3 consists of 14 residues. The germline V and J ends were trimmed by 5 bases and 4 bases, with 17 bases remaining between them. Germline V CDR1 and CDR2: SQVTM, ANQGSEA. This chain's CDR3 is CSVLGQKGGYGYTF. CDR3 DNA: TGCAGCGTTCTTGGACAGAAGGGTGGCTATGGCTACACCTTC.

This sequence joins TRBV9 and TRBJ2-5; D may be TRBD1 (5 bases). With 6 bases removed from V and 5 bases from J, the gap between germline ends came to 38 bases. The germline V gene encodes CDR1 SGDLS and CDR2 YYNGEE. The CDR3 runs to 21 residues. In nucleotides, the CDR3 is TGTGCCAGCATCCCTCTCCTGGGGCGTCGGTCGAAGGTAGGTCAACAGGAGACCCAGTACTTC. This encodes CASIPLLGRRSKVGQQETQYF.

The V gene is TRBV15, the J gene TRBJ2-1, with TRBD2 matching over 10 bases. The J segment lost 9 bases and the V segment lost 0 bases, leaving 5 bases of the junction unmatched. This CDR3 region has 15 residues. Germline CDR1 and CDR2: LNHNV and YYDKDF (reference sequence). CDR3 coding DNA: TGTGCCACCAGCAGAGACATAACTAGCGGGGTTGAGCAGTTCTTC. Its translation: CATSRDITSGVEQFF.

This clone has just a few counts. The chain uses TRBV29-1 and TRBJ1-1; 7 bases are shared with TRBD1. J was trimmed by 3 bases and V by 3 bases; bases with no gene match: 4. This CDR3 is 13 amino acids long. Germline values: CDR1 SQVTM, CDR2 ANQGSEA. The CDR3 sequence: CSVDIQGHTEAFF. The CDR3 nucleotides are TGCAGCGTTGATATACAGGGGCACACTGAAGCTTTCTTT.

This rearrangement joins TRBV19 to TRBJ1-2; no definite D call. Germline loops: CDR1 LNHDA, CDR2 SQIVND (reference sequence). Trimming took 4 bases from V and 8 from J, leaving 20 bases between them. The CDR3 is 15 residues long. CDR3 in DNA: TGTGCCAGTAGTAGCCCTCAGACAAGGAGGGTCGGCTACACCTTC. Protein: CASSSPQTRRVGYTF.

This clone was observed a handful of times. The chain links TRBV7-9 to TRBJ1-1; the D is unclear. V gave up 1 base and J gave up 3 bases, with 15 bases separating them. The CDR3 has 16 amino acids. Germline V lookup: CDR1 SEHNR, CDR2 FQNEAQ (reference sequence). CDR3 sequence reads: CASSLGNFGRDTEAFF. Written as DNA, the CDR3 is TGTGCCAGCAGCTTAGGAAACTTCGGCCGGGACACTGAAGCTTTCTTT.

Only a few counts were recorded for this clone. The chain employs TRBV10-2 and TRBJ2-5; 13 positions match TRBD2. Gene TRBJ2-7 matches the end of the DNA better, so the J call may be wrong. There are 13 residues in the CDR3. Per germline, CDR1 WSHSY and CDR2 SAAADI. Here the CDR3 DNA reads TGCGCCAGCTGGACTAGCGGGGGCTACGAGCAGTACTTC. Protein: CASWTSGGYEQYF.

The rearrangement links TRBV13 to TRBJ1-1; 9 bases are shared with TRBD1. The CDR3 consists of 14 residues. CDR1 and CDR2 (germline): PRHDT, FYEKMQ (reference sequence). V lost 1 base and J lost 10; bases outside the gene matches: 7. The CDR3 sequence: CASSLAGQGFRAFF. DNA for the CDR3: TGTGCCAGCAGCTTAGCGGGACAGGGCTTCCGAGCTTTCTTT. Variable domain in full (rest from reference TRBV13 and TRBJ1-1): AAGVIQSPRHLIKEKRETATLKCYPIPRHDTVYWYQQGPGQDPQFLISFYEKMQSDKGSIPDRFSAQQFSDYHSELNMSSLELGDSALYFCASSLAGQGFRAFFGQGTRLTVV.

The chain employs TRBV27 and TRBJ1-6, with D possibly TRBD1 on 5 matching bases. V dropped 6 bases and J dropped 11 bases, with 14 bases sitting between them. The CDR3 has 13 amino acids. Germline loops: CDR1 MNHEY, CDR2 SMNVEV (reference sequence). In nucleotides, the CDR3 is TGTGCCAGCAGCCCGGGACTGCTAACACCCCTCCACTTT. This codes for CASSPGLLTPLHF.

The sample holds a few counts of this clone. The chain is built from TRBV13 and TRBJ2-3, with TRBD1 identical over 11 bases. This CDR3 is built from 15 residues. Germline CDR1 and CDR2: PRHDT and FYEKMQ (reference sequence). Germline trimming cut 4 bases from V and 5 bases from J; bases unmatched to any gene: 5. The CDR3 DNA reads TGTGCCAGCAGCTATGGGACAGGGGGTGGAGATACGCAGTATTTT. Its translation: CASSYGTGGGDTQYF.

This chain links TRBV19 with TRBJ2-2; 9 bases agree with TRBD1. The CDR3 length is 16 residues. V was pared by 6 bases and J by 4 bases, with 9 bases of the junction left unmatched. The germline CDR1 and CDR2 sequences are LNHDA and SQIVND (reference sequence). The CDR3 reads CASRTTGGDPTGELFF. The CDR3 DNA follows: TGTGCCAGTAGAACTACAGGGGGCGATCCCACCGGGGAGCTGTTTTTT.

The chain couples TRBV11-3 to TRBJ2-6; tentatively, D is TRBD1 (6 bases). The CDR3 has 15 amino acids. V gave up 3 bases and J gave up 0 bases, with 6 bases separating them. Germline-derived CDR1 and CDR2 are SGHNT and YENEEA. The CDR3, as DNA: TGTGCCAGCAGCTTGGGGGCCTCTGGGGCCAACGTCCTGACTTTC. Its protein is CASSLGASGANVLTF.

The table lists this clone with many counts. The rearrangement joins TRBV7-9 to TRBJ1-2; 7 bases align to TRBD1. CDR1 and CDR2 (germline): SEHNR, FQNEAQ (reference sequence). The ends lost 6 bases at V and 7 bases at J; junction bases unmatched: 14. The CDR3 is 15 residues long. The CDR3 sequence: CASSLDGGRQGGYTF. The DNA for the CDR3 is TGTGCCAGCAGTCTAGACGGCGGCAGACAGGGTGGCTACACCTTC.

There are many counts of this clone. The CDR3 does not end in the conserved phenylalanine or tryptophan, so this is likely a read error. The DNA is left out, because the CDR3 cannot be placed on it with certainty; the CDR3 is given as TCRdb lists it. Here the CDR3 reads CASSIRDRD. The V call is TRBV19, the J call TRBJ1-1; TRBD1 is the table's D call and was not checked against the DNA. The germline V gene encodes CDR1 LNHDA and CDR2 SQIVND (reference sequence). The CDR3 adds up to 9 amino acids, both ends counted.

V usage is TRBV7-2 and J usage is TRBJ1-1; a weak D match, TRBD1 (5 bases). Trimming removed 3 bases at V and 1 base at J, with 9 bases between. CDR1 and CDR2 (germline): SGHTA, FQGNSA. The CDR3 extends over 14 amino acids. The CDR3 loop is CASSLDKGNTEAFF. The CDR3 DNA sequence: TGTGCCAGCAGCTTGGACAAGGGGAACACTGAAGCTTTCTTT.

This rearrangement joins TRBV28 to TRBJ2-4, with D maybe TRBD1 (6 bases). Per germline, CDR1 MDHEN and CDR2 SYDVKM. The CDR3 sequence is 13 residues long. V was clipped by 6 bases and J by 3 bases, with 9 bases between them. The CDR3 DNA reads as TGTGCCAGCAGACAGGGAGTCAAAAACATTCAGTACTTC. Translated, it gives CASRQGVKNIQYF.

The CDR3 DNA reads as TGTGCCAGCAGCGTAGAGGGGGGGCCCTACAATGAGCAGTTCTTC. Its translation is CASSVEGGPYNEQFF. V usage is TRBV6-8 and J usage is TRBJ2-1; possible D gene TRBD2, 7 bases. Germline assignment: CDR1 MNHGY and CDR2 SAAAGT. V lost 6 bases and J lost 2, with 14 bases in between. The CDR3 sequence is 15 residues long.

V and J are TRBV7-8 and TRBJ1-3; D possibly corresponds to TRBD1 (6 bases). Trimming stripped 5 bases from V and 4 bases from J, with 18 bases between. Germline V CDR1 and CDR2: SGHVS, FQNEAQ. The CDR3 runs to 16 residues. CDR3 sequence: CASSEGWGLGGNTIYF. The DNA of the CDR3 is TGTGCCAGCAGCGAGGGTTGGGGGCTCGGAGGAAACACCATATATTTT.

This clone was counted a few times. The chain combines TRBV6-5 with TRBJ2-1; 8 nucleotides align to TRBD2. The trim removed 2 bases at V and 5 bases at J, leaving 2 bases unmatched. The CDR3 length is 14 residues. Germline V lookup: CDR1 MNHEY, CDR2 SVGAGI. The CDR3 DNA sequence: TGTGCCAGCAGTTACAGCGGGGGCCACAATGAGCAGTTCTTC. Protein: CASSYSGGHNEQFF.